Listed below are T cell receptor beta chains from one sample, sequenced in a study of blood T cell repertoires in COVID-19. Data came from immunoSEQ multiplex PCR; TCRdb stores just in-frame clones and leaves some out. There are approximately 210,000 clones in the sample; approximately 84% occur only once, and approximately 15% lies in the top ten. Specimen: PBMCs or T cells enriched from blood (not recorded which). The receptors shown here come from a man between 35 and 55 years old who had recovered from COVID-19. CDR3s include the opening cysteine and the closing phenylalanine or tryptophan. The listing skips clone size in some rows; elsewhere it reads once, few, many or a size class.

j_call clone_size v_call cdr3_aa
TRBJ1-4 once TRBV3-1/TRBV3-2 CASSQEWGRREKLFF
TRBJ1-5 - TRBV7-2 CASSLGRDQPQHF
TRBJ2-7 - TRBV4-2 CASSRDRVGSYEQYF
TRBJ2-4 few TRBV23-1 CASSQHTRPGQTLVAKNIQYF
TRBJ2-3 - TRBV5-1 CASSPGADTQYF
TRBJ2-3 once TRBV3-1/TRBV3-2 CASSDKLAAQGTDTQYF
TRBJ1-2 - TRBV15 CATSGNTGNYGYTF
TRBJ1-5 - TRBV7-9 CASSLGGGPQHF
TRBJ1-1 - TRBV7-2 CASSLAGTGTEAFF
TRBJ2-1 - TRBV5-3 CARSLAPRGAYNEQFF
TRBJ2-5 once TRBV18 CASSLDSQETQYF
TRBJ2-1 - TRBV28 CASSLRGQAHGNEQFF
TRBJ1-4 - TRBV5-6 CASSLVGQDNEKLFF
TRBJ1-3 - TRBV11-2 CASSLTVGNTIYF
TRBJ1-4 few TRBV29-1 CSVYDSAGGKLFF
TRBJ1-1 - TRBV28 CASRGQGLGDTEAFF
TRBJ2-1 - TRBV7-9 CASSPLAGAYNEQFF
TRBJ1-5 - TRBV2 CASREQGAGNQPQHF
TRBJ2-7 - TRBV4-1 CASSQDTWSSYEQYF
TRBJ2-1 - TRBV6-9 CASSFTWTGNEQFF
TRBJ1-5 - TRBV7-9 CASSLSNQPQHF
TRBJ1-1 - TRBV18 CATRDNMNTEAFF
TRBJ1-2 few TRBV28 CASSPGVEGYTF
TRBJ2-5 - TRBV18 CASSLNGRDSRETQYF
TRBJ1-1 - TRBV5-1 CASRRTDKDEAFF
TRBJ2-7 - TRBV27 CASRLQGAYEQYF
TRBJ2-3 - TRBV7-3 CASSSLGRRLDTQYF